This T cell receptor beta chain is from a study of T cell responses to AZD1222 COVID-19 vaccine. The method was immunoSEQ multiplex PCR; TCRdb's version includes in-frame clones alone and lacks a portion of them. This sample has roughly 120,000 clones; around 84% occur once, and the top ten carry about 16%. Trimming took 8 bases from V and 1 from J; bases not matched to a gene: 9. The CDR3 loop spans 15 amino acids. Germline V gives CDR1 MDHEN, CDR2 SYDVKM. The receptor comes from an adult who received the AZD1222 COVID-19 vaccine. This chain connects TRBV28 to TRBJ2-5; the match to TRBD2 covers 8 bases. Sequencing was performed on peripheral blood, taken 28 days after the second AZD1222 dose. In nucleotides, the CDR3 is TGTGCCAGCCGGGAGGCTAGCGGGTCCCAAGAGACCCAGTACTTC. The encoded protein is CASREASGSQETQYF. Complete variable domain (other parts from reference TRBV28 and TRBJ2-5): DVKVTQSSRYLVKRTGEKVFLECVQDMDHENMFWYRQDPGLGLRLIYFSYDVKMKEKGDIPEGYSVSREKKERFSLILESASTNQTSMYLCASREASGSQETQYFGPGTRLLVL.